Shown below are 17 T cell receptor beta chains from a single sample sequenced in a study of cytomegalovirus exposure and HLA in healthy donors. Assay used: immunoSEQ multiplex PCR; TCRdb lists only in-frame clones, some missing. The sample includes about 200,000 clones, about 81% of them seen just once. The sequencing input was PBMCs. The origin of the receptors is a woman in her twenties or thirties in good health and CMV-seronegative.

The chain couples TRBV4-1 to TRBJ2-7; 7 nucleotides align to TRBD1. V shed 4 bases and J 2 bases; nucleotides not matched to a gene: 8. The CDR3 spans 15 residues. CDR1 and CDR2 (germline): MGHRA, YSYEKL. The CDR3 DNA reads as TGCGCCAGCAGCCTCGACAGGGCTGGGCCCTACGAGCAGTACTTC. This sequence encodes CASSLDRAGPYEQYF.

This sequence joins TRBV27 and TRBJ1-4, with D uncertain. The length of the CDR3 is 13 residues. Germline V CDR1 and CDR2: MNHEY, SMNVEV (reference sequence). V shed 2 bases and J shed 10 bases, with 11 bases lying between them. CDR3 amino acids: CASSLGSRGKLFF. The CDR3 region has the DNA TGTGCCAGCAGTTTAGGGTCTCGGGGAAAACTGTTTTTT.

This clone was observed once. V gene TRBV4-2 combines with J gene TRBJ2-3; TRBD2 aligns across 9 bases. The CDR3 spans 15 residues. The ends lost 1 base at V and 4 bases at J; junction bases unmatched: 3. CDR1 is LGHNA, CDR2 YNFKEQ, per germline. The CDR3 region is CASSQASGTADTQYF. The CDR3 DNA reads as TGTGCCAGCAGCCAAGCTAGCGGGACCGCAGATACGCAGTATTTT.

This sequence joins TRBV5-1 and TRBJ1-5, with D unresolved. CDR3 length: 13 residues. The germline V gene has CDR1 SGHRS and CDR2 YFSETQ. Trimming removed 0 bases from V and 5 bases from J, with 6 bases in between. CDR3: CASSLGADQPQHF. The CDR3 nucleotides are TGCGCCAGCAGCTTGGGGGCCGATCAGCCCCAGCATTTT.

The chain employs TRBV9 and TRBJ2-1; 7 nucleotides agree with TRBD2. The CDR3 has 15 amino acids. Germline trimming cut 0 bases from V and 3 bases from J; bases unmatched to any gene: 3. Germline V lookup: CDR1 SGDLS, CDR2 YYNGEE. DNA of the CDR3: TGTGCCAGCAGCGTAGCTACGGGGGGCTACAATGAGCAGTTCTTC. Amino acids: CASSVATGGYNEQFF.

The V gene is TRBV7-3, the J gene TRBJ1-2; D possibly corresponds to TRBD1 (5 bases). Per the germline V gene, CDR1 is SGHTA and CDR2 is FQGTGA. V lost 5 bases, J lost 2 bases, and 9 bases lay in between. The CDR3 length is 13 residues. CDR3 DNA: TGTGCCAGCAGCCCACAGGAGAACTATGGCTACACCTTC. Amino acids: CASSPQENYGYTF.

The rearrangement joins TRBV5-1 to TRBJ2-7, with 7 bases lining up with TRBD1. Germline V gene lookup returns CDR1 SGHRS and CDR2 YFSETQ. The CDR3 is made up of 14 amino acids. The V gene end was trimmed by 7 bases and the J gene end by 7 bases; junction bases not matched to a gene: 14. The CDR3, as DNA: TGCGCCAGCCTCGACAGGGATGGGGATTGGGAGCAGTACTTC. It specifies CASLDRDGDWEQYF.

The chain has TRBV5-1 and TRBJ1-4; the match to TRBD1 covers 12 bases. CDR1 is SGHRS, CDR2 YFSETQ, per germline. This CDR3 contains 17 residues. The V and J ends lost 2 bases and 5 bases, in that order; junction bases with no gene match: 7. The CDR3 region is CASSLGGTGGANEKLFF. The CDR3 DNA reads as TGCGCCAGCAGCTTAGGAGGGACAGGGGGCGCAAATGAAAAACTGTTTTTT. The complete variable domain, with remaining parts taken from reference TRBV5-1 and TRBJ1-4, reads KAGVTQTPRYLIKTRGQQVTLSCSPISGHRSVSWYQQTPGQGLQFLFEYFSETQRNKGNFPGRFSGRQFSNSRSEMNVSTLELGDSALYLCASSLGGTGGANEKLFFGSGTQLSVL.

The rearrangement links TRBV9 to TRBJ2-1; 7 nucleotides agree with TRBD2. Germline loops: CDR1 SGDLS, CDR2 YYNGEE. This CDR3 region has 16 residues. Trimming removed 0 bases from V and 4 bases from J; junction bases left unmatched: 7. CDR3: CASSVGVGEGYNEQFF. The CDR3 DNA follows: TGTGCCAGCAGCGTAGGGGTCGGGGAGGGGTACAATGAGCAGTTCTTC.

This clone was detected once. The rearrangement links TRBV5-6 to TRBJ1-1; the D gene is possibly TRBD1 (5 bases). The CDR3 extends over 18 amino acids. The V end was cut by 2 bases, the J end by 3 bases, with 23 bases between. Germline CDR1 reads SGHDT; CDR2 reads YYEEEE. The DNA for the CDR3 is TGTGCCAGCAGCTTCGCTAGTCTGGTGGTTTTCAGGGACACTGAAGCTTTCTTT. This sequence encodes CASSFASLVVFRDTEAFF.

The chain employs TRBV5-1 and TRBJ2-1, with D possibly being TRBD1 (5 bases). The CDR3 extends over 15 amino acids. Deletions cut 9 bases from V and 4 bases from J, with 20 bases between. Germline lookup yields CDR1 SGHRS and CDR2 YFSETQ. DNA of the CDR3: TGCGCCACTTCAACCTCAGGGAACGATTACAATGAGCAGTTCTTC. This translates into CATSTSGNDYNEQFF.

This CDR3 reads CASSPGRGTNEKLFF. CDR3 nucleotide sequence: TGTGCCAGCAGCCCTGGACGGGGAACTAATGAAAAACTGTTTTTT. The chain employs TRBV7-4 and TRBJ1-4; D gene ambiguous. Trimming removed 5 bases from V and 1 base from J, with 11 bases in between. The CDR3 totals 15 residues. Germline lookup yields CDR1 SGHVT and CDR2 SQSDAQ.

J is TRBJ1-2 and V is TRBV27; tentatively, D is TRBD1 (6 bases). Germline CDR1 is MNHEY and CDR2 is SMNVEV (reference sequence). This CDR3 spans 13 amino acids. The ends were cut back, 4 bases at V and 7 bases at J, with 13 bases in the middle. The CDR3, as DNA: TGTGCCAGCAGTTCCCCCGGGACATCTGGCTACACCTTC. This codes for CASSSPGTSGYTF.

The rearrangement uses TRBV6-5 and TRBJ1-2; 8 nucleotides line up with TRBD1. V gave up 2 bases and J gave up 5 bases; unmatched junction bases: 10. Per germline, CDR1 MNHEY and CDR2 SVGAGI. The CDR3 consists of 16 residues. The CDR3 DNA reads TGTGCCAGCAGTTACCTCACCGGGACAGGAAAATATGGCTACACCTTC. Translated, it gives CASSYLTGTGKYGYTF.

This clone was seen a few times. This rearrangement joins TRBV5-1 to TRBJ1-4; no reliable D call. The CDR3 runs to 14 residues. Trimming pared 2 bases from V and 0 bases from J, leaving 5 bases between. CDR1 and CDR2 from the germline V gene are SGHRS and YFSETQ. The CDR3 loop is CASSFGATNEKLFF. CDR3 nucleotides: TGCGCCAGCAGCTTCGGGGCAACTAATGAAAAACTGTTTTTT. The full variable domain, its missing parts supplied by reference TRBV5-1 and TRBJ1-4, is KAGVTQTPRYLIKTRGQQVTLSCSPISGHRSVSWYQQTPGQGLQFLFEYFSETQRNKGNFPGRFSGRQFSNSRSEMNVSTLELGDSALYLCASSFGATNEKLFFGSGTQLSVL.

The gene calls are TRBV5-1 and TRBJ2-1; TRBD1 is a possible D gene (6 bases). V was trimmed by 3 bases and J by 8 bases, leaving 18 bases between them. The CDR3 is 15 residues long. Per the germline V gene, CDR1 is SGHRS and CDR2 is YFSETQ. The CDR3 region has the DNA TGCGCCAGCAGCTCAACAGGGTTGTTTAACGATGAGCAGTTCTTC. It translates to CASSSTGLFNDEQFF. Combining the CDR3 with reference TRBV5-1 and TRBJ2-1 gives the whole variable domain KAGVTQTPRYLIKTRGQQVTLSCSPISGHRSVSWYQQTPGQGLQFLFEYFSETQRNKGNFPGRFSGRQFSNSRSEMNVSTLELGDSALYLCASSSTGLFNDEQFFGPGTRLTVL.

The J gene is TRBJ2-7, the V gene TRBV9, with 10 bases identical to TRBD2. Germline V gene sequence: CDR1 SGDLS, CDR2 YYNGEE. Trimming took 0 bases from V and 4 from J; bases not matched to a gene: 4. The CDR3 spans 15 residues. CDR3 region: CASSVASGGRYEQYF. The CDR3 DNA reads as TGTGCCAGCAGCGTAGCTAGCGGGGGCAGATACGAGCAGTACTTC.